The 17 T cell receptor beta chains below all came from one sample that was sequenced in a study of metastatic and nonmetastatic thyroid tumors. With MiXCR, TCRdb reprocessed the PCR reads. The sample has about 41,000 clones; less than 35% are singletons. Ahead of thyroid surgery, no patient had received treatment of any kind. The sample taken for sequencing was blood. Every receptor here comes from a male donor with papillary thyroid cancer or a benign thyroid nodule (not recorded which). Some clones in this sample may be carry-over from other donors' samples.

Only a few counts were recorded for this clone. The rearrangement links TRBV12-3 or TRBV12-4 to TRBJ1-5, with TRBD1 matching over 8 bases. V was pared by 6 bases and J by 4 bases, with 8 bases of the junction left unmatched. This CDR3 has 15 residues. CDR3 sequence: CASRPGQGWNQPQHF. DNA for the CDR3: TGTGCCAGCAGACCAGGACAGGGTTGGAATCAGCCCCAGCATTTT.

Ten or more counts support this clone. This chain links TRBV10-3 with TRBJ2-7; D gene uncertain. From germline, CDR1 is ENHRY and CDR2 SYGVKD. V lost 2 bases, J lost 3 bases, and 8 bases lay in between. This CDR3 spans 13 amino acids. The CDR3 here is CAISEIQFYEQYF. CDR3 in DNA: TGTGCCATCAGTGAGATACAGTTCTACGAGCAGTACTTC.

This clone was found once. One end of the junction varies from germline; a read error may be responsible. The J gene is TRBJ2-5, the V gene TRBV12-5; D gene uncertain. CDR1 LGHNT and CDR2 FRNRAP come from the germline V gene. The CDR3 runs 12 residues. The CDR3 loop is CARAMDQGTQYF. The CDR3 region has the DNA TGTGCTAGAGCTATGGACCAAGGGACCCAGTACTTC. The full variable domain, its missing parts supplied by reference TRBV12-5 and TRBJ2-5, is DARVTQTPRHKVTEMGQEVTMRCQPILGHNTVFWYRQTMMQGLELLAYFRNRAPLDDSGMPKDRFSAEMPDATLATLKIQPSEPRDSAVYFCARAMDQGTQYFGPGTRLLVL.

This clone was observed at least ten times. An end of the junction differs from the germline gene, which may be a read error. Here the CDR3 DNA reads TGTGCTAGCAGCCCGCTAGACAGTCACTCTGGAAACACCATATATTTT. Protein: CASSPLDSHSGNTIYF. The chain carries TRBV7-7 and TRBJ1-3; TRBD1 might be the D (5 bases). Per germline, CDR1 SSHAT and CDR2 FNYEAQ (reference sequence). This CDR3 region has 16 residues.

The chain couples TRBV6-6 to TRBJ2-1; no clear D. Trimming left V 2 bases short and J 8 bases short, with 7 bases between. CDR1 is MNHNY and CDR2 is SVGAGI in the germline V gene (reference sequence). The CDR3 sequence is 12 residues long. This chain's CDR3 is CASSYGVDEQFF. The CDR3 coding sequence is TGTGCCAGCAGTTACGGGGTAGATGAGCAGTTCTTC.

This clone appeared many times. The chain joins TRBV20-1 to TRBJ2-5; D ambiguous. The V gene's germline CDR1 is DFQATT and CDR2 SNEGSKA (reference sequence). Trimming cost V 3 bases and J 13 bases, with 18 bases left between them. The CDR3 runs to 12 residues. The CDR3 sequence is CSASSPTGPPYF. Here the CDR3 DNA reads TGCAGTGCTAGCAGCCCAACTGGCCCTCCGTACTTC.

This clone showed up many times. This chain uses TRBV3-1 with TRBJ2-4; 9 bases are shared with TRBD2. This CDR3 region has 17 residues. Germline-derived CDR1 and CDR2 are LGHDT and YNNKEL (reference sequence). Germline trimming cut 3 bases from V and 2 bases from J; bases unmatched to any gene: 8. The CDR3 is CASSQVSGSRTKNIQYF. The CDR3 region has the DNA TGTGCCAGCAGCCAGGTTAGCGGGAGTAGAACCAAAAACATTCAGTACTTC. Variable domain in full (rest from reference TRBV3-1 and TRBJ2-4): DTAVSQTPKYLVTQMGNDKSIKCEQNLGHDTMYWYKQDSKKFLKIMFSYNNKELIINETVPNRFSPKSPDKAHLNLHINSLELGDSAVYFCASSQVSGSRTKNIQYFGAGTRLSVL.

This clone was observed once. A read error may account for a junction end that differs from germline. This chain connects TRBV20-1 to TRBJ2-1; perhaps TRBD2 as D (6 bases). Looked up from germline, CDR1 is DFQATT and CDR2 is SNEGSKA (reference sequence). This CDR3 is 13 amino acids long. CDR3 DNA: TGCAGTGCTAGAGTCCCGGGACTCAGGGACGGGATCTTC. Translating gives CSARVPGLRDGIF.

This clone turned up a few times. This rearrangement joins TRBV28 to TRBJ2-6; perhaps TRBD1 as D (7 bases). The CDR3 is 17 amino acids. The germline V and J ends were trimmed by 7 bases and 0 bases, with 16 bases remaining between them. The V gene's germline CDR1 is MDHEN and CDR2 SYDVKM. CDR3 loop: CASTQGGWVSGANVLTF. In DNA, the CDR3 is TGTGCCAGCACGCAGGGGGGATGGGTCTCTGGGGCCAACGTCCTGACTTTC.

This clone was seen at least ten times. CDR3 protein: CASKNRGLAETDTQYF. CDR3 sequence (DNA): TGCGCCAGCAAGAACCGAGGACTAGCGGAAACAGATACGCAGTATTTT. The gene calls are TRBV4-1 and TRBJ2-3; 10 positions agree with TRBD2. The length of the CDR3 is 16 residues. J gave up 3 bases and V 7 bases, and 10 bases lay outside the gene matches. Germline CDR1 is MGHRA and CDR2 is YSYEKL.

The chain couples TRBV12-3 or TRBV12-4 to TRBJ2-7; 7 bases are a match to TRBD2. The CDR3 has 15 residues. J was trimmed by 3 bases and V by 0 bases; bases with no gene match: 5. The CDR3 loop reads CASSLAGGKGYEQYF. The CDR3 DNA reads as TGTGCCAGCAGTTTAGCGGGGGGGAAAGGCTACGAGCAGTACTTC.

This clone was observed at least ten times. The chain has TRBV10-1 and TRBJ1-1, with TRBD1 as a possible D gene (6 bases). Germline CDR1 WNHNN, CDR2 SYGVQD (reference sequence). The CDR3 runs 13 residues. Trimming shortened V by 7 bases and J by 7 bases, and 16 bases separated the two germline ends. The CDR3 sequence is CASKRQVDDEAFF. CDR3 in DNA: TGCGCCAGCAAAAGACAGGTCGATGATGAAGCTTTCTTT.

This clone was recorded many times. The genes are TRBV6-4 and TRBJ2-1; either TRBD1 or TRBD2 may supply D (5 bases each). CDR3 length: 14 amino acids. Trimming cost V 9 bases and J 8 bases, with 20 bases left between them. Germline loops: CDR1 MRHNA, CDR2 SNTAGT. CDR3 loop: CASSRASSSHEQFF. CDR3 DNA: TGTGCCAGTTCCAGGGCTAGCTCGTCCCATGAGCAGTTCTTC.

There are many counts of this clone. The genes are TRBV20-1 and TRBJ2-7, with D perhaps TRBD1 or TRBD2 (5 bases each). Germline values: CDR1 DFQATT, CDR2 SNEGSKA (reference sequence). V lost 0 bases and J 0 bases, leaving 12 bases between the germline ends. This CDR3 contains 15 residues. The CDR3 region is CSARDEGRSSYEQYF. CDR3 sequence (DNA): TGCAGTGCTAGAGATGAGGGGAGAAGCTCCTACGAGCAGTACTTC.

This clone occurred many times. The V gene is TRBV5-5, the J gene TRBJ1-1; D is perhaps TRBD1 (5 bases). Trimming cost V 3 bases and J 2 bases, with 11 bases left between them. The CDR3 spans 14 residues. The germline CDR1 and CDR2 sequences are SGHKS and YYEKEE (reference sequence). The CDR3 loop is CASSSGDHNTEAFF. CDR3 DNA sequence: TGTGCCAGCAGCTCGGGGGACCACAACACTGAAGCTTTCTTT.

The V and J genes are TRBV20-1 and TRBJ2-7; 9 bases fit TRBD2. Germline-derived CDR1 and CDR2 are DFQATT and SNEGSKA (reference sequence). V shed 0 bases, J shed 2 bases, and the junction held 8 bases outside the gene matches. The CDR3 runs to 16 residues. CDR3 in amino acids: CSARDSASGTTYEQYF. For the CDR3, the DNA is TGCAGTGCTAGAGATTCGGCTAGCGGGACCACCTACGAGCAGTACTTC.

This clone was observed many times. In nucleotides, the CDR3 is TGTGCCTGGAGTGTCAGTTTAGAACAGCCCCAGCATTTT. The encoded protein is CAWSVSLEQPQHF. The chain carries TRBV30 and TRBJ1-5, with D unresolved. The CDR3 is made up of 13 amino acids. Trimming took off 0 bases at V and 7 bases at J, with 10 bases between the two ends. CDR1 and CDR2 (germline): GTSNPN, SVGIG (reference sequence).